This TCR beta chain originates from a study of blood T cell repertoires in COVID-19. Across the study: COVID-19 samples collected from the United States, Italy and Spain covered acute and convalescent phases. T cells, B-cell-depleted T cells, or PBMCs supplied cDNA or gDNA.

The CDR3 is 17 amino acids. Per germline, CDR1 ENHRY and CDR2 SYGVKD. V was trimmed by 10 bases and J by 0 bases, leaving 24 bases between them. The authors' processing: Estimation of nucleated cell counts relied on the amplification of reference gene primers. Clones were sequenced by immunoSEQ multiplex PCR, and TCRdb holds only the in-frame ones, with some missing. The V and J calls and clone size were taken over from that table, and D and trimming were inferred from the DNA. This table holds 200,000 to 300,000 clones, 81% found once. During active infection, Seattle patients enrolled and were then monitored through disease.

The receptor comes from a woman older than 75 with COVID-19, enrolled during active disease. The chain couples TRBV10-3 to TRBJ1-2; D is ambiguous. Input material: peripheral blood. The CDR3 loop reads CATNQVYFNYANYGYTF. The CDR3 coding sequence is TGTGCCACCAACCAGGTGTATTTTAATTATGCTAACTATGGCTACACCTTC.